This T cell receptor beta chain was captured in a study of blood T cell repertoires in COVID-19. At the level of the study: Sites in the United States, Italy and Spain provided acute and convalescent COVID-19 samples. In each case, the material was cDNA or gDNA derived from T cells, B-cell-depleted T cells, or PBMCs.

The Seattle site enrolled patients during active infection and followed them longitudinally. This clone was observed a few times. As originally analysed: Reference gene primer amplification in the assay estimated nucleated cell counts. Sequencing was performed with immunoSEQ multiplex PCR; in TCRdb, only in-frame clones are kept and a portion is missing. The DNA gave D and trimming, while V, J and clone size come from that table. The sample holds roughly 200,000 clones, roughly 84% seen once. Trimming removed 2 bases from V and 4 bases from J, with 20 bases in between. This CDR3 contains 18 residues. In germline, CDR1 is LGHDT, CDR2 YNNKEL (reference sequence).

The TCR sequence derives from an older person with COVID-19, enrolled during active disease. The sample was peripheral blood. The chain has TRBV3-1 (or the pseudogene TRBV3-2) and TRBJ2-2; possible D gene TRBD1, 6 bases. The CDR3 sequence is CASSQPRAGDQATGELFF. DNA for the CDR3: TGTGCCAGCAGCCAACCCAGGGCAGGGGACCAAGCCACCGGGGAGCTGTTTTTT.